This entry concerns a single T cell receptor (beta chain). Sequencing used immunoSEQ multiplex PCR; TCRdb keeps in-frame clones, though not all of them. The sample lists about 97,000 clones; over 75% were seen once. J lost 1 base, V lost 3 bases, and 8 bases had no gene match. The germline CDR1 and CDR2 sequences are MNHNS and SASEGT. This CDR3 is built from 16 residues. This record comes from a study of blood T cell repertoires in COVID-19. As for the study in general: Acute and convalescent COVID-19 samples came from the United States, Italy and Spain.

The chain employs TRBV6-1 and TRBJ1-1, with 7 bases identical to TRBD1. This clonotype was sampled from a woman in her twenties or thirties with acute or convalescent COVID-19. The sequenced sample consisted of peripheral blood. The CDR3 sequence: CASSDRQGVRNTEAFF. The CDR3, as DNA: TGTGCCAGCAGTGACCGACAGGGAGTGAGGAACACTGAAGCTTTCTTT.